The 27 T cell receptor beta chains given below trace back to one sample, sequenced in a study of monozygotic twins with inflammatory bowel disease. TCRdb derives one entry per CDR3 protein from the 5' RACE reads, leaving out DNA. The sample includes approximately 330,000 distinct CDR3 sequences. Sequencing was done on a sample of blood. These receptors all come from a human donor with ulcerative colitis or Crohn's disease, or a healthy co-twin of an affected twin (not recorded which).

V usage is TRBV6-5 and J usage is TRBJ2-2; the TRBD1 assignment by TCRdb is unverifiable without DNA. Germline values: CDR1 MNHEY, CDR2 SVGAGI. The CDR3 is 16 amino acids. The CDR3 region is CASSFTSGSDTGELFF.

The V gene is TRBV7-9, the J gene TRBJ1-5; TCRdb proposes TRBD1, but this gene call is untestable without DNA. Germline V CDR1 and CDR2: SEHNR, FQNEAQ (reference sequence). The CDR3 runs to 14 residues. CDR3 amino acids: CASSYPGRGQPQHF.

The rearrangement joins TRBV20-1 to TRBJ1-1; with no DNA, the TCRdb D assignment of TRBD1 cannot be verified. CDR3 length: 18 amino acids. From germline, CDR1 is DFQATT and CDR2 SNEGSKA (reference sequence). CDR3 sequence: CSARDGQPGVLEYTEAFF.

The chain combines TRBV29-1 with TRBJ2-2; checking the TCRdb D call of TRBD2 is not possible without DNA. Germline V gives CDR1 SQVTM, CDR2 ANQGSEA. The length of the CDR3 is 14 residues. The chain's CDR3 is CSVEGLGPTGELFF.

V and J are TRBV5-1 and TRBJ2-7. CDR1 is SGHRS, CDR2 YFSETQ, per germline. This CDR3 contains 13 residues. The CDR3 is CASSFAVSYEQYF.

The chain recombines TRBV28 with TRBJ2-7; TCRdb's D call of TRBD1 is untestable without DNA. There are 15 residues in the CDR3. In germline, CDR1 is MDHEN, CDR2 SYDVKM. This chain's CDR3 is CASRSEGVGSGEQYF.

The chain joins TRBV12-3 or TRBV12-4 to TRBJ2-5; TCRdb's D call of TRBD1 is untestable without DNA. The CDR3 length is 14 residues. This CDR3 reads CASSGGAMWETQYF.

The rearrangement uses TRBV10-3 and TRBJ2-1; without DNA, the TCRdb call of TRBD2 cannot be checked. The CDR3 extends over 16 amino acids. CDR1 is ENHRY, CDR2 SYGVKD, per germline. This chain's CDR3 is CAISGSSGRHYNEQFF.

The chain is built from TRBV11-2 and TRBJ2-3; with no DNA, the TCRdb D assignment of TRBD1 cannot be verified. CDR1 is SGHAT and CDR2 is FQNNGV in the germline V gene. The CDR3 sequence is 14 residues long. CDR3 loop: CASSQGVGHGTQYF.

This chain uses TRBV4-1 with TRBJ1-1. Germline assignment: CDR1 MGHRA and CDR2 YSYEKL. The CDR3 is 17 amino acids. This CDR3 reads CASSQDGAGGLDTEAFF.

The chain employs TRBV7-9 and TRBJ2-7. Germline assignment: CDR1 SEHNR and CDR2 FQNEAQ (reference sequence). The CDR3 has 13 amino acids. Here the CDR3 reads CASSPNGAYEQYF.

The genes are TRBV5-1 and TRBJ2-2. CDR3 length: 17 amino acids. CDR1 and CDR2 (germline): SGHRS, YFSETQ. The CDR3 here is CASSLVKGRTNTGELFF.

CDR3 loop: CASSEGTNEQFF. The J gene is TRBJ2-1, the V gene TRBV5-1; the D call of TRBD1 rests on TCRdb alone, since no DNA is present to check it. This CDR3 has 12 residues. Germline values: CDR1 SGHRS, CDR2 YFSETQ.

V gene TRBV12-3 or TRBV12-4 combines with J gene TRBJ1-5; TCRdb's D call of TRBD1 is untestable without DNA. This CDR3 comprises 15 residues. This CDR3 is CASSLRQGSNQPQHF.

The chain combines TRBV7-2 with TRBJ2-2; TCRdb indicates TRBD2, and absent DNA this call remains unverified. The CDR3 length is 14 residues. Germline loops: CDR1 SGHTA, CDR2 FQGNSA. The CDR3 sequence is CASTPGLDTGELFF.

The CDR3 loop reads CASSSVDSSYEQYF. This chain connects TRBV5-1 to TRBJ2-7; without DNA, the TCRdb call of TRBD1 cannot be checked. CDR3 length equals 14 residues. Germline V CDR1 and CDR2: SGHRS, YFSETQ.

The J gene is TRBJ1-2, the V gene TRBV20-1; the TRBD1 assignment by TCRdb is unverifiable without DNA. This CDR3 has 14 amino acids. CDR1 is DFQATT and CDR2 is SNEGSKA in the germline V gene (reference sequence). The CDR3 loop reads CSARADRQNYGYTF.

The chain joins TRBV10-1 to TRBJ1-2; TCRdb selects TRBD1, and the lack of DNA leaves this call unchecked. CDR1 and CDR2 (germline): WNHNN, SYGVQD (reference sequence). This CDR3 is built from 13 residues. CDR3 amino acids: CASSERQGDGYTF.

The V call is TRBV20-1, the J call TRBJ2-7; TCRdb selects TRBD2, and the lack of DNA leaves this call unchecked. Germline V lookup: CDR1 DFQATT, CDR2 SNEGSKA (reference sequence). This CDR3 comprises 12 residues. CDR3 residues: CSARGDIDEQYF.

CDR3: CASSPRTGTGVDTQYF. The chain joins TRBV12-3 or TRBV12-4 to TRBJ2-3; TCRdb lists TRBD1, though no DNA is available to test this call. The CDR3 totals 16 residues.

The chain recombines TRBV4-3 with TRBJ1-6. The CDR3 runs to 14 residues. Per germline, CDR1 LGHNA and CDR2 YSLEER. CDR3 amino acids: CASSQSRLNSPLHF.

The V and J genes are TRBV5-5 and TRBJ1-3; TCRdb designates TRBD1, a call that cannot be tested without DNA. This CDR3 has 15 residues. Germline CDR1 SGHKS, CDR2 YYEKEE (reference sequence). The CDR3 loop is CASSFRDISGNTIYF.

The chain joins TRBV30 to TRBJ2-5; TCRdb's D call, TRBD2, is unchecked because there is no DNA. CDR3 length equals 13 residues. Germline CDR1 GTSNPN, CDR2 SVGIG (reference sequence). CDR3 protein: CAWTSGSGETQYF. Filled out from reference TRBV30 and TRBJ2-5, the complete variable domain reads SQTIHQWPATLVQPVGSPLSLECTVEGTSNPNLYWYRQAAGRGLQLLFYSVGIGQISSEVPQNLSASRPQDRQFILSSKKLLLSDSGFYLCAWTSGSGETQYFGPGTRLLVL.

The rearrangement uses TRBV7-9 and TRBJ1-6; TCRdb names TRBD1, which stays unverified in the absence of DNA. The CDR3 loop spans 15 amino acids. Germline V gene lookup returns CDR1 SEHNR and CDR2 FQNEAQ (reference sequence). The CDR3: CASSFGDLYNSPLHF.

This chain uses TRBV20-1 with TRBJ2-7; the D gene TCRdb calls, TRBD1, cannot be checked with no DNA. This CDR3 comprises 15 residues. Germline lookup yields CDR1 DFQATT and CDR2 SNEGSKA (reference sequence). CDR3 amino acids: CSAVAGTGGSYEQYF.

The chain employs TRBV28 and TRBJ2-2; the TCRdb call, TRBD1, lacks DNA for checking. CDR3 length: 16 residues. Germline V gene lookup returns CDR1 MDHEN and CDR2 SYDVKM. CDR3 loop: CASSLRQGLSTGELFF. The whole variable domain, filled in from reference TRBV28 and TRBJ2-2, reads DVKVTQSSRYLVKRTGEKVFLECVQDMDHENMFWYRQDPGLGLRLIYFSYDVKMKEKGDIPEGYSVSREKKERFSLILESASTNQTSMYLCASSLRQGLSTGELFFGEGSRLTVL.

The chain joins TRBV29-1 to TRBJ1-2. The CDR3 runs 16 residues. Germline V gene data show CDR1 as SQVTM and CDR2 as ANQGSEA. CDR3 protein: CSVEGAAAERAYGYTF.